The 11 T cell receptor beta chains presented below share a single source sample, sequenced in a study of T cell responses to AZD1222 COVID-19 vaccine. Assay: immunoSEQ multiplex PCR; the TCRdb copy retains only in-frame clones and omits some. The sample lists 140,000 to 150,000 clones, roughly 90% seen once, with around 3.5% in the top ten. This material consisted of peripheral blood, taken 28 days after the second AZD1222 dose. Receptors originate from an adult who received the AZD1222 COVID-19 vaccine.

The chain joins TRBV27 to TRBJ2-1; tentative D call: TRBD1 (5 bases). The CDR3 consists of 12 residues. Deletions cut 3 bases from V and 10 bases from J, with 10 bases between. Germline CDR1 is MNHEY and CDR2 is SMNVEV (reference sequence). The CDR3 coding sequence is TGTGCCAGCAGTTTGGGAACAGGAGAGCAGTTCTTC. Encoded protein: CASSLGTGEQFF.

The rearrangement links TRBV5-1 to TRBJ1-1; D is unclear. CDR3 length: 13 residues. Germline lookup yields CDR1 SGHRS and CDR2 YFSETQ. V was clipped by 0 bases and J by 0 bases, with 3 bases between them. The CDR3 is CASSLELNTEAFF. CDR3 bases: TGCGCCAGCAGCTTGGAGTTGAACACTGAAGCTTTCTTT.

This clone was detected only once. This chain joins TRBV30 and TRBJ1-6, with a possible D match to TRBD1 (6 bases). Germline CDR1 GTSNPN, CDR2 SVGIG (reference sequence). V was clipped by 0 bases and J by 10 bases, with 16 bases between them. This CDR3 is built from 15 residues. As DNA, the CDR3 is TGTGCCTGGAGTGTATTCAACAGGGAGCACTCACCCCTCCACTTT. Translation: CAWSVFNREHSPLHF.

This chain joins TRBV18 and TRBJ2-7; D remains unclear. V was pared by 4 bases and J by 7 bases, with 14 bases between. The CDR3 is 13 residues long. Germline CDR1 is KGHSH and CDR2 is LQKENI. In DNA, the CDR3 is TGTGCCAGCTCACAGGGTTTTGAGTGGGAGCAGTACTTC. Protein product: CASSQGFEWEQYF.

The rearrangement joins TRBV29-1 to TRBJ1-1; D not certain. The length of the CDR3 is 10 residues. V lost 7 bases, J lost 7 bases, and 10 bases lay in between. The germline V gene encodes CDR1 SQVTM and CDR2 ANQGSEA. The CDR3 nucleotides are TGCAGCGGGACCGCAGGTGAAGCTTTCTTT. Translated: CSGTAGEAFF.

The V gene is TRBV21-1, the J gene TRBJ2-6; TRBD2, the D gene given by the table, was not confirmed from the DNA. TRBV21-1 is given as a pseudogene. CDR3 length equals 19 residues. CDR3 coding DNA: TGTGCCAGCAGCTTCAAACTAGCGGGAGTAGTAAGTGGGGCCAACGTCCTGACTTTC. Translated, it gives CASSFKLAGVVSGANVLTF.

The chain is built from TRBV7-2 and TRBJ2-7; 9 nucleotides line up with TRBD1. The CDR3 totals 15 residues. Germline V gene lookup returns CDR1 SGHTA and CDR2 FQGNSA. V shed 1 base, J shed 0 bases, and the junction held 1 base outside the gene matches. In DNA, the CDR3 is TGTGCCAGCAGCTTAGAGGGACAGGGCTCCTACGAGCAGTACTTC. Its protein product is CASSLEGQGSYEQYF.

In DNA form, the CDR3 reads TGTGCCAGCCGGACCGGCACTGAAGCTTTCTTT. This sequence encodes CASRTGTEAFF. This chain joins TRBV19 and TRBJ1-1; D uncertain. V lost 9 bases to trimming and J lost 4 bases, with 9 bases between them. The CDR3 consists of 11 residues. Germline CDR1 LNHDA, CDR2 SQIVND (reference sequence).

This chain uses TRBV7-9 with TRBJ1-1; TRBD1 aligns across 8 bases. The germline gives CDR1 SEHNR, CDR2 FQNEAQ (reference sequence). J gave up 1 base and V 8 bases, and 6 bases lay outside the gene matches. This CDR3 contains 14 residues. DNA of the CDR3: TGTGCCAGCGAGGCAGGGGGCAAGAACACTGAAGCTTTCTTT. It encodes CASEAGGKNTEAFF.

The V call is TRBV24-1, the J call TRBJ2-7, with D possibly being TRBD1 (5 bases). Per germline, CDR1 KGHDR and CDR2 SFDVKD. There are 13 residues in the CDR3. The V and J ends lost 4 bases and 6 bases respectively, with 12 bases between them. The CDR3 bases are TGTGCCACCAGTGACCCAGGGTTGGCCGAGCAGTACTTC. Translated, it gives CATSDPGLAEQYF.

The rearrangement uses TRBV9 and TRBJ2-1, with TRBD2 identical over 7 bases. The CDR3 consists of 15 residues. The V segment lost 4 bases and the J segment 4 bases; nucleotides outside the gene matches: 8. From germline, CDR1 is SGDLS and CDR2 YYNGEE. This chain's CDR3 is CASSPGSSGYNEQFF. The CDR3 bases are TGTGCCAGCAGCCCCGGAAGTAGCGGGTACAATGAGCAGTTCTTC.